The source of this TCR beta chain is a study of Graves' ophthalmopathy and Graves' hyperthyroidism. Overall study findings and caveats: Blood also carried most expanded thyroid clonotypes exceeding 0.001 frequency. Sensitivity of roughly 64% and specificity of approximately 76% were achieved by the model that predicted ophthalmopathy progression.

Each hyperthyroidism patient was newly diagnosed, with under 2 months' duration, and aged 18 to 65. Diagnostic conclusions were grounded in clinical symptoms, serum thyroxine, TRAb, thyroid ultrasound and orbital computed tomography. Notes on this clonotype: The target antigen is unknown. A much larger clone differs from this one at a single base, so this may be a read error.

In germline, CDR1 is SGDLS, CDR2 YYNGEE. V was pared by 2 bases and J by 8 bases, with 17 bases between. The CDR3 loop spans 14 amino acids. RNA transcripts provided the template for amplifying TCR beta CDR3 regions. The library came from an HTBI-primed first-round RT-PCR and a second-round multiplex PCR. MiXCR, applied by TCRdb to the multiplex PCR reads, yields one record per CDR3 protein. The data show about 1.2 million distinct CDR3 sequences, around a third seen once. The chain combines TRBV9 with TRBJ2-7, with a weak D call TRBD2 (6 bases). Sequencing was performed on peripheral blood or thyroid tissue (not recorded which). The clonotype comes from an adult man with Graves' hyperthyroidism. In DNA form, the CDR3 reads TGTGCCAGCAGCGTTAGCGGAGTGTTTGGTCAGCAGTACTTC. This sequence encodes CASSVSGVFGQQYF.